The 31 T cell receptor beta chains presented below share a single source sample, sequenced in a study of human T cells and chemical hapten exposure. Sample time point: patch test 2, 6 weeks after DPC sensitization. Regarding treatment: therapeutic diphenylcyclopropenone sensitization with weekly scalp DPC. TCRdb itself ran the RACE reads through MiXCR, one entry per CDR3 protein. Of 89,000 or so distinct CDR3 sequences in the sample, 6.5% to 8% are singletons; the top ten hold approximately 1.2%. Sample: whole blood, taken in connection with sensitization to the hapten diphenylcyclopropenone (DPC). These receptors were collected from a young woman with alopecia areata. Some clones in this sample may be carry-over from other donors' samples.

This clonotype turned up a few times. The chain employs TRBV27 and TRBJ1-1, with D possibly TRBD1 on 5 matching bases. Germline lookup yields CDR1 MNHEY and CDR2 SMNVEV (reference sequence). The V gene lost 6 bases and the J gene lost 5 bases, with 13 bases spanning the gap. The CDR3 consists of 13 residues. Here the CDR3 DNA reads TGTGCCAGCAGGTCGGGGCTGGAGACTGAAGCTTTCTTT. Residues: CASRSGLETEAFF.

The chain joins TRBV30 to TRBJ2-7; D call uncertain. The V and J ends lost 1 base and 5 bases respectively, with 6 bases between them. The CDR3 spans 11 residues. Per germline, CDR1 GTSNPN and CDR2 SVGIG (reference sequence). CDR3 residues: CAWSGRDEQYF. The CDR3 nucleotides are TGTGCCTGGAGTGGGCGCGACGAGCAGTACTTC.

This clonotype came up many times. The chain carries TRBV20-1 and TRBJ2-1; no clear D gene. CDR1 is DFQATT and CDR2 is SNEGSKA in the germline V gene (reference sequence). CDR3 length: 14 residues. Trimming shortened V by 3 bases and J by 6 bases, and 15 bases separated the two germline ends. The CDR3 DNA is TGCAGTGCTAGGACGGGCGCCTCGGTCAATGAGCAGTTCTTC. This translates into CSARTGASVNEQFF.

Many counts were recorded for this clonotype. This chain joins TRBV3-1 and TRBJ2-5; the D gene could be TRBD1 or TRBD2 (6 bases each). Looked up from germline, CDR1 is LGHDT and CDR2 is YNNKEL (reference sequence). The V gene lost 0 bases and the J gene lost 5 bases, with 13 bases spanning the gap. The CDR3 has 15 residues. CDR3 DNA: TGTGCCAGCAGCCAAGAGCCCGCCGGGGGCGAGACCCAGTACTTC. Its translation: CASSQEPAGGETQYF.

This clonotype was found a few times. This sequence joins TRBV20-1 and TRBJ2-2, with D possibly matching TRBD2 (7 bases). The germline CDR1 and CDR2 sequences are DFQATT and SNEGSKA (reference sequence). V was pared by 0 bases and J by 4 bases, with 12 bases between. The CDR3 runs 15 residues. The CDR3 here is CSAREQGGATGELFF. The DNA for the CDR3 is TGCAGTGCTAGAGAGCAAGGGGGGGCCACCGGGGAGCTGTTTTTT.

This clonotype was observed many times. The chain uses TRBV24-1 and TRBJ2-2, with 10 bases fitting TRBD1. Germline assignment: CDR1 KGHDR and CDR2 SFDVKD. CDR3 size: 13 residues. The junction had 0 bases not matched to a gene; V was cut back by 9 bases and J by 3 bases. The CDR3 sequence is CATGTGDTGELFF. The CDR3 DNA sequence: TGTGCCACCGGGACAGGGGACACCGGGGAGCTGTTTTTT.

At least ten counts were recorded for this clonotype. V usage is TRBV12-3 or TRBV12-4 and J usage is TRBJ2-1; D unclear. Trimming pared 7 bases from V and 5 bases from J, leaving 12 bases between. The CDR3 totals 13 residues. The chain's CDR3 is CASKGSDHNEQFF. The CDR3, as DNA: TGTGCCAGCAAAGGGTCGGATCACAATGAGCAGTTCTTC.

The rearrangement uses TRBV4-1 and TRBJ1-1; D is possibly TRBD1 (5 bases). Trimming shortened V by 0 bases and J by 0 bases, and 17 bases separated the two germline ends. CDR3 length: 18 residues. Germline V gene sequence: CDR1 MGHRA, CDR2 YSYEKL. CDR3 amino acids: CASSQDMFTGYMNTEAFF. In nucleotides, the CDR3 is TGCGCCAGCAGCCAAGATATGTTTACAGGTTACATGAACACTGAAGCTTTCTTT.

This clonotype was found many times. The chain uses TRBV12-3 or TRBV12-4 and TRBJ2-1, with D perhaps TRBD1 (6 bases). Trimming left V 5 bases short and J 6 bases short, with 20 bases between. There are 16 residues in the CDR3. CDR3 loop: CASSPPRDNKVNEQFF. The CDR3 DNA reads as TGTGCCAGCAGTCCTCCTCGGGACAACAAGGTCAATGAGCAGTTCTTC.

A few counts support this clonotype. The chain recombines TRBV12-5 with TRBJ1-1; D remains ambiguous. CDR3 length: 14 amino acids. V was cut by 3 bases and J by 1 base, with 9 bases left in between. Germline V gene sequence: CDR1 LGHNT, CDR2 FRNRAP. This CDR3 is CASGLTDENTEAFF. CDR3 DNA: TGTGCTAGTGGTTTAACAGACGAGAACACTGAAGCTTTCTTT.

This clonotype was observed a few times. V gene TRBV2 combines with J gene TRBJ1-5; TRBD1 might be the D (5 bases). The CDR3 is made up of 14 amino acids. Between the trimmed V and J ends, which lost 2 bases and 7 bases, there was a span of 12 bases. CDR1 and CDR2 from the germline V gene are SNHLY and FYNNEI. CDR3 nucleotide sequence: TGTGCCAGCAGTGAACGCAGGGCGTCGCAGCCCCAGCATTTT. Residues: CASSERRASQPQHF.

The CDR3 reads CAISERRDRQFF. The CDR3 DNA is TGTGCCATCAGTGAAAGGAGGGACAGGCAGTTCTTC. The chain links TRBV10-3 to TRBJ2-1, with D possibly matching TRBD1 (7 bases). The CDR3 extends over 12 amino acids. V was pared by 3 bases and J by 12 bases, with 12 bases between. The V gene's germline CDR1 is ENHRY and CDR2 SYGVKD.

Ten or more counts support this clonotype. This chain links TRBV12-3 or TRBV12-4 with TRBJ1-1; 10 nucleotides match TRBD1. The CDR3 is made up of 13 amino acids. V shed 7 bases and J 7 bases; nucleotides not matched to a gene: 6. CDR3 protein: CASTYGQGVEAFF. DNA for the CDR3: TGTGCCAGCACCTACGGACAGGGGGTTGAAGCTTTCTTT.

This clonotype has ten or more counts. The rearrangement joins TRBV19 to TRBJ2-1; TRBD2 agrees at 8 bases. V dropped 2 bases and J dropped 1; count of bases not matched to a gene: 4. Germline V CDR1 and CDR2: LNHDA, SQIVND (reference sequence). This CDR3 has 16 amino acids. CDR3 sequence (DNA): TGTGCCAGTAGTATATTTGCGGGGGGATCCTACAATGAGCAGTTCTTC. This sequence encodes CASSIFAGGSYNEQFF.

This clonotype was detected only a few times. V and J are TRBV7-9 and TRBJ2-3; D may be TRBD1 or TRBD2 (7 bases each). The CDR3 loop spans 15 amino acids. Looked up from germline, CDR1 is SEHNR and CDR2 is FQNEAQ (reference sequence). The germline V and J ends were trimmed by 4 bases and 4 bases, with 15 bases remaining between them. CDR3 sequence reads: CASSSIAGGADTQYF. In nucleotides, the CDR3 is TGTGCCAGCAGCTCCATTGCAGGGGGGGCAGATACGCAGTATTTT. The whole variable domain, filled in from reference TRBV7-9 and TRBJ2-3, reads DTGVSQNPRHKITKRGQNVTFRCDPISEHNRLYWYRQTLGQGPEFLTYFQNEAQLEKSRLLSDRFSAERPKGSFSTLEIQRTEQGDSAMYLCASSSIAGGADTQYFGPGTRLTVL.

This clonotype has at least ten counts. The CDR3 sequence: CASSFGAGSNYGYTF. CDR3 nucleotide sequence: TGTGCCAGCAGTTTTGGGGCGGGGTCTAACTATGGCTACACCTTC. This sequence joins TRBV12-3 or TRBV12-4 and TRBJ1-2; possible D gene TRBD1, 5 bases. V was shortened by 3 bases and J by 0 bases, with 11 bases between the two germline ends. The CDR3 covers 15 residues.

This clonotype occurred many times. The V gene is TRBV13, the J gene TRBJ2-3; D unresolved. The CDR3 covers 14 residues. Germline-derived CDR1 and CDR2 are PRHDT and FYEKMQ (reference sequence). V was shortened by 5 bases and J by 3 bases, with 12 bases between the two germline ends. CDR3 loop: CASSPLGATDTQYF. The DNA of the CDR3 is TGTGCCAGCAGCCCTTTAGGCGCGACAGATACGCAGTATTTT.

The sample holds many counts of this clonotype. The V gene is TRBV6-5, the J gene TRBJ1-1; TRBD1 aligns across 11 bases. The CDR3 is made up of 14 amino acids. Germline assignment: CDR1 MNHEY and CDR2 SVGAGI. J lost 6 bases, V lost 6 bases, and 6 bases had no gene match. CDR3 region: CASRRTGGVAEAFF. The CDR3 bases are TGTGCCAGCAGGCGGACAGGGGGCGTCGCTGAAGCTTTCTTT.

The chain employs TRBV19 and TRBJ2-6; TRBD1 might be the D (5 bases). V was trimmed by 2 bases and J by 0 bases, leaving 11 bases between them. The CDR3 is made up of 17 amino acids. Germline V gene lookup returns CDR1 LNHDA and CDR2 SQIVND (reference sequence). The CDR3 reads CASSIRSRASGANVLTF. CDR3 coding DNA: TGTGCCAGTAGTATAAGGTCCAGGGCCTCTGGGGCCAACGTCCTGACTTTC.

This clonotype has a handful of counts. The genes are TRBV7-3 and TRBJ1-2; 7 bases match TRBD1. Germline V gives CDR1 SGHTA, CDR2 FQGTGA. The CDR3 extends over 13 amino acids. V shed 3 bases, J shed 5 bases, and the junction held 3 bases outside the gene matches. The CDR3 coding sequence is TGTGCCAGCAGCTTCCAGGGGGGATATGGCTACACCTTC. The encoded protein is CASSFQGGYGYTF.

This clonotype was counted at least ten times. The chain couples TRBV5-1 to TRBJ2-5; TRBD2 agrees at 8 bases. Germline loops: CDR1 SGHRS, CDR2 YFSETQ. V shed 0 bases and J 2 bases; nucleotides not matched to a gene: 12. CDR3 size: 18 residues. CDR3 residues: CASSLGFPGGNQQETQYF. Here the CDR3 DNA reads TGCGCCAGCAGCTTGGGGTTCCCGGGGGGGAACCAACAAGAGACCCAGTACTTC.

This sequence joins TRBV14 and TRBJ2-7, with a tentative D call TRBD1 (6 bases). Trimming took off 3 bases at V and 6 bases at J, with 6 bases between the two ends. CDR1 is SGHDN, CDR2 FVKESK, per germline. This CDR3 contains 11 residues. CDR3 coding DNA: TGTGCCAGCAGCCAGGGGGCCGAGCAGTACTTC. Translation gives CASSQGAEQYF.

This clonotype was counted ten times or more. The CDR3 loop reads CASSLYPGLDTIYF. The CDR3, as DNA: TGTGCCAGCAGTTTATACCCCGGACTGGACACCATATATTTT. This chain uses TRBV27 with TRBJ1-3; D ambiguous. Germline lookup yields CDR1 MNHEY and CDR2 SMNVEV (reference sequence). Between the trimmed V and J ends, which lost 1 base and 8 bases, there was a span of 12 bases. The CDR3 length is 14 residues.

This clonotype appeared a few times. The chain joins TRBV3-1 to TRBJ2-1; D remains unclear. Germline V gene lookup returns CDR1 LGHDT and CDR2 YNNKEL (reference sequence). The length of the CDR3 is 11 residues. V lost 3 bases and J 10 bases, leaving 7 bases between the germline ends. CDR3 nucleotide sequence: TGTGCCAGCAGCCAGGCCAGGGAGCAGTTCTTC. Translation: CASSQAREQFF.

Many counts were recorded for this clonotype. The chain recombines TRBV12-3 or TRBV12-4 with TRBJ2-3, with D possibly matching TRBD2 (5 bases). With 3 bases removed from V and 1 base from J, the gap between germline ends came to 11 bases. CDR3 length equals 15 residues. The CDR3 DNA reads as TGTGCCAGCAGTTTGGATGGACTCGGCACAGATACGCAGTATTTT. Residues: CASSLDGLGTDTQYF.

The J gene is TRBJ1-4, the V gene TRBV27; D not certain. V was pared by 3 bases and J by 3 bases, with 11 bases between. The CDR3 runs to 15 residues. CDR1 is MNHEY and CDR2 is SMNVEV in the germline V gene (reference sequence). The CDR3 here is CASSFNPGANEKLFF. The CDR3 DNA follows: TGTGCCAGCAGTTTTAACCCAGGAGCTAATGAAAAACTGTTTTTT.

This clonotype was found once. A much larger clone differs from this one at a single base, so this may be a read error. The V call is TRBV5-1, the J call TRBJ2-1; 8 bases are a match to TRBD2. V shed 0 bases and J 2 bases; nucleotides not matched to a gene: 4. The length of the CDR3 is 16 residues. Germline CDR1 SGHRS, CDR2 YFSETQ. This CDR3 is CASSLGGGGPYNEQFF. CDR3 nucleotides: TGCGCCAGCAGCTTGGGGGGCGGGGGGCCCTACAATGAGCAGTTCTTC.

Ten or more counts support this clonotype. The chain combines TRBV20-1 with TRBJ1-2; no clear D gene. CDR1 and CDR2 from the germline V gene are DFQATT and SNEGSKA (reference sequence). V lost 6 bases, J lost 2 bases, and 10 bases lay in between. This CDR3 is built from 12 residues. The chain's CDR3 is CSAPQANYGYTF. CDR3 DNA sequence: TGCAGTGCGCCCCAGGCAAACTATGGCTACACCTTC.

J is TRBJ1-6 and V is TRBV27; TRBD1 aligns across 7 bases. This CDR3 spans 16 amino acids. V lost 6 bases and J lost 0; bases outside the gene matches: 5. CDR1 and CDR2 from the germline V gene are MNHEY and SMNVEV (reference sequence). The chain's CDR3 is CASRATGHSYNSPLHF. In DNA form, the CDR3 reads TGTGCCAGCAGGGCGACAGGGCACTCCTATAATTCACCCCTCCACTTT.

There are many counts of this clonotype. This chain connects TRBV29-1 to TRBJ2-3, with a tentative D call TRBD1 (5 bases). V dropped 4 bases and J dropped 2 bases, with 7 bases sitting between them. Per the germline V gene, CDR1 is SQVTM and CDR2 is ANQGSEA. The CDR3 runs 12 residues. CDR3 region: CSVGTSTDTQYF. The CDR3 bases are TGCAGCGTTGGGACATCCACAGATACGCAGTATTTT.

This clonotype has a count of ten or more. This chain uses TRBV7-2 with TRBJ2-3; 8 nucleotides match TRBD2. Germline V gene lookup returns CDR1 SGHTA and CDR2 FQGNSA. J gave up 5 bases and V 6 bases, and 16 bases lay outside the gene matches. This CDR3 has 17 residues. For the CDR3, the DNA is TGTGCCAGCAGTTACAACATGCCGGGACTAGGGAGAGATACGCAGTATTTT. Amino acid sequence: CASSYNMPGLGRDTQYF.